This TCR beta chain was sequenced during a study of T cell responses to AZD1222 COVID-19 vaccine (TCRdb year 2021). As for the study more broadly: TCR sequencing was performed for roughly 240 trial participants, of whom approximately 200 were given two doses of AZD1222 and approximately 26 were given two doses of MenACWY control vaccine. Trial participants were enrolled by age into subgroups of 18-55, 56-69 and 70-plus years, and roughly 150, 30 and 60 TCR-sequenced participants, respectively, were included in these subgroups.

Paper-wide results and their limitations: The 56-69-year group was small, and its depth increase did not reach significance, likely because of low power. No day 14 peak-response samples were available, so repertoires were characterized only after the peak T cell response. Participants were mostly white British, with more females than males. The authors suggested clonal diversity may have been underestimated. Epitopes outside the regions mutated in the B.1.351 and B.1.1.7 variants were reportedly recognized by nearly half of the unique spike-specific TCRs. After two AZD1222 doses, both the breadth and the depth of spike-specific TCRs were significantly higher than at day 0 and than in MenACWY recipients. Conclusions about previously exposed vaccinees were limited because only a handful of AZD1222 recipients were SARS-CoV-2 seropositive at baseline. The whole spike protein was spanned by vaccine-associated CD4 TCRs, and dominant responses were seen in regions 160-218 and 743-854.

As regards this clone: It has no known antigen specificity. Base qualities are not provided; no much larger clone lies one nucleotide away.

The time point label on this specimen signifies: about 28 days (+/-7) after the second vaccine dose. AZD1222 recipients with second doses at about 4 weeks or about 12 weeks were pooled, because spike-specific TCR depth and breadth did not differ between schedules. Vaccinee samples were obtained from the UK trials COV001 and COV002, which included a single-blind randomized controlled phase 2/3 trial of AZD1222 (ChAdOx1 nCoV-19) in healthy adults. Trial participant PBMC samples were collected at day 0 and day 28 after the second dose for TCRbeta chain sequencing. CDR1 is given as LNHDA and CDR2 as SQIVND, both from the germline V gene (reference sequence). The CDR3, cysteine through phenylalanine, is 17 amino acids long. Of all the DNA, just the CDR3 is kept, 51 bases in frame from base 1. V loses 0 bases, J loses 4 bases, and the germline ends lie 18 bases apart. The CDR3 regions of human TCRbeta chains were analyzed by immunosequencing. As for the authors' bioinformatics: TCRs in the repertoires were compared against a reference library of SARS-CoV-2-specific TCRs that had been generated with the MIRA antigen-specificity platform. Breadth meant the fraction of unique TCRs that were SARS-CoV-2-associated, whereas depth meant the fraction of total T cells that were SARS-CoV-2-associated. Each spike-specific TCR was assigned to its reactive spike region and to a CD4 or CD8 class using the MIRA data. Log10-transformed breadth and depth values were compared by one-way ANOVA with Sidak's multiple comparisons tests. Entries here come from immuneACCESS through TCRdb and include only in-frame sequences with V and J called. Some clones fail to appear in such tables; in the studies checked, an unresolved V gene covers under half of the shortfall, and the cause of the remainder is unknown. Clone size and V and J calls were adopted from that table, with D and trimming inferred from the DNA. Recorded for this sample are 150,000 to 160,000 clones; 87% of them occurred a single time. Of the sample, over 8% is held by the ten largest clones.

Sequenced material: peripheral blood, taken 28 days after the second AZD1222 dose. The TCR originated in an adult who received the AZD1222 COVID-19 vaccine. Here the chain combines TRBV19 and TRBJ1-1; no D gene call is confident. CDR3 region: CASSIDLGPRSITEAFF. The DNA reads TGTGCCAGTAGTATAGACCTAGGGCCCAGGAGTATCACTGAAGCTTTCTTT.